The 5 T cell receptor beta chains below come from one sample, sequenced in a study of tumor-infiltrating lymphocytes in primary liver carcinoma. Unsorted bulk tissue of roughly 18-32 mg yielded co-extracted RNA and DNA. Total RNA (around 500 ng) served as template for TCR beta cDNA synthesis primed by a constant-region primer. ARM-PCR was slightly modified, and three nested multiplex PCR rounds with it gave rise to the TCR beta libraries. Rounds one and two of PCR, each of about 10 cycles, were primed with TRBV1-TRBV30 forward primers and a C-beta reverse primer. TCRdb passed the multiplex PCR reads through MiXCR, listing each CDR3 protein once. The sample carries more than 55,000 distinct CDR3 sequences, around 64% recorded once. The sample was liver tumor tissue from sampling region 2. Subset denoted: tumor region T2, inferior pole. These receptors all come from a middle-aged man with primary liver carcinoma and hepatitis B virus infection.

This clonotype was found many times. This sequence joins TRBV18 and TRBJ2-5; 7 bases fit TRBD2. The CDR3 is 13 amino acids. After removal of 3 bases from V and 4 bases from J, the junction contained 2 bases not matched to a gene. Germline loops: CDR1 KGHSH, CDR2 LQKENI. The CDR3 loop reads CASSPVAGETQYF. The CDR3 DNA reads as TGTGCCAGCTCACCGGTAGCGGGAGAGACCCAGTACTTC.

This clonotype was counted a few times. The junction differs from germline at one of its ends, possibly a read error. The J gene is TRBJ2-6, the V gene TRBV4-1, with D unresolved. The CDR3 sequence is 13 residues long. Germline V CDR1 and CDR2: MGHRA, YSYEKL. CDR3 protein: CASNQVGANVLTF. For the CDR3, the DNA is TGCGCTAGCAACCAAGTTGGGGCCAACGTCCTGACTTTC.

This clonotype has only a few counts. One end of the junction varies from germline; a read error may be responsible. The rearrangement joins TRBV5-5 to TRBJ2-7; no firm D call. This CDR3 has 14 residues. Germline CDR1 and CDR2: SGHKS and YYEKEE (reference sequence). CDR3: CANSLVPREGEQYF. The CDR3 DNA reads TGCGCCAACAGCTTGGTTCCACGTGAAGGAGAGCAGTACTTC.

V and J are TRBV28 and TRBJ2-7, with TRBD1 matching over 7 bases. Germline loops: CDR1 MDHEN, CDR2 SYDVKM. V lost 4 bases, J lost 5 bases, and 8 bases stayed unmatched. This CDR3 region has 14 residues. Here the CDR3 reads CASSSGQCSHEQYF. In nucleotides, the CDR3 is TGTGCCAGCAGTTCGGGACAGTGCAGCCACGAGCAGTACTTC.

There are a few counts of this clonotype. The rearrangement uses TRBV28 and TRBJ1-1; TRBD1 might be the D (5 bases). V was cut by 3 bases and J by 3 bases, with 11 bases left in between. In germline, CDR1 is MDHEN, CDR2 SYDVKM. The CDR3 spans 14 residues. CDR3 bases: TGTGCCAGCAGTTTGGCGGGGGGATACACTGAAGCTTTCTTT. It specifies CASSLAGGYTEAFF.